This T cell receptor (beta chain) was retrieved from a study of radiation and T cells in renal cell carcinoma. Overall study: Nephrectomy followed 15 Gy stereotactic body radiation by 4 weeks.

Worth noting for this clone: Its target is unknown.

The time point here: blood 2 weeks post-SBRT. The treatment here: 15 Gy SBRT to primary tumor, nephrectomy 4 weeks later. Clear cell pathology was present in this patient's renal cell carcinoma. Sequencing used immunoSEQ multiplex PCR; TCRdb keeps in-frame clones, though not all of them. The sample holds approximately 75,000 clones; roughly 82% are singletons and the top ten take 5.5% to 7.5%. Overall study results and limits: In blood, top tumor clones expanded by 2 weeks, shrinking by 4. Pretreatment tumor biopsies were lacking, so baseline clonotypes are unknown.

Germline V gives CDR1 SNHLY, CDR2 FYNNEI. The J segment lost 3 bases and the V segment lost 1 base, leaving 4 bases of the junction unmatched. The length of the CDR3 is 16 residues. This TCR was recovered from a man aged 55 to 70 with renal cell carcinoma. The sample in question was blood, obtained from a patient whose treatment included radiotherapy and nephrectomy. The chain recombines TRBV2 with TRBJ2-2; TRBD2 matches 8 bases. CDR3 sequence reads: CASSEVGRADTGELFF. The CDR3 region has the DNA TGTGCCAGCAGTGAAGTCGGGAGGGCCGACACCGGGGAGCTGTTTTTT.